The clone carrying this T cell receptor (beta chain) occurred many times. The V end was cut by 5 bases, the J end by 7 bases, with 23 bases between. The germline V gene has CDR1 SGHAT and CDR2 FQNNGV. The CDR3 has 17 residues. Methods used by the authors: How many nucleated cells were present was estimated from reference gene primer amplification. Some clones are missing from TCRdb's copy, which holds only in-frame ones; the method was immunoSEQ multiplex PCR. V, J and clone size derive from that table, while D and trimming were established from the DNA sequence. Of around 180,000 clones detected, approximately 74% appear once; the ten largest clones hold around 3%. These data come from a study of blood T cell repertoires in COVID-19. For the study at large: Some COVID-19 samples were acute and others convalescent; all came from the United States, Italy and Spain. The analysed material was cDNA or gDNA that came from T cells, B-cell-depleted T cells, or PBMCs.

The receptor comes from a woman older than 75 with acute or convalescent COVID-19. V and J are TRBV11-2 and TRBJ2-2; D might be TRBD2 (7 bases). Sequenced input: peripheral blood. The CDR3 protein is CASSLMGGRVGHGELFF. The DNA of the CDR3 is TGTGCCAGCAGCCTAATGGGGGGGCGAGTCGGCCACGGGGAGCTGTTTTTT. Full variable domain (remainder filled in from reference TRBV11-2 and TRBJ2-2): EAGVAQSPRYKIIEKRQSVAFWCNPISGHATLYWYQQILGQGPKLLIQFQNNGVVDDSQLPKDRFSAERLKGVDSTLKIQPAKLEDSAVYLCASSLMGGRVGHGELFFGEGSRLTVL.